The present TCR beta chain was sequenced within a study of cytomegalovirus exposure and HLA in healthy donors. Turning to the study itself: The same platform used for the approximately 700 first-cohort repertoires was also used for the 100 to 150 validation repertoires, as a later analysis reported.

Using immunoSEQ multiplex PCR, the repertoire was profiled, and TCRdb retains in-frame clones only, with some absent. The table includes 150,000 or so clones, about 88% detected once. Germline values: CDR1 MNHEY, CDR2 SVGAGI. The CDR3 totals 11 residues. V was trimmed by 8 bases and J by 7 bases, leaving 11 bases between them. About this clone itself: Its antigen is as yet unknown.

The study's findings and limits: Altogether, 150 to 200 TCR beta chains were recorded as cytomegalovirus-associated.

Specimen: PBMCs. This chain connects TRBV6-5 to TRBJ1-1; D call uncertain. This clonotype originated in a man aged 18 to 30 in good health and CMV-seropositive. CDR3 coding DNA: TGTGCCAGCTGTACAGAGATTGAAGCTTTCTTT. Amino acids: CASCTEIEAFF.